A selection of T cell receptor beta chains follows, all from one sample in a study of human T cells and chemical hapten exposure. TCRdb called the RACE reads again in MiXCR, with one record for every CDR3 protein. The sample includes tens of thousands of distinct CDR3 sequences, roughly 9.2% of them seen just once. The sequences come from whole blood, collected in connection with sensitization to the hapten diphenylcyclopropenone (DPC). The receptors were sampled from a middle-aged woman with alopecia areata. Some clones in this sample may be carry-over from other donors' samples. Both conserved end residues are part of each CDR3. A D gene is named only where the DNA matches it firmly. Part of the rows lack a size; the others show once, few, many or a class for expanded clones.

clone_size: few
j_call: TRBJ1-3
v_call: TRBV5-1
d_call: TRBD1
cdr3_nt: TGCGCCAGCAGCTTCGGGACAGACGCAAACACCATATATTTT
cdr3_aa: CASSFGTDANTIYF

clone_size: few
j_call: TRBJ2-1
v_call: TRBV24-1
d_call: -
cdr3_nt: TGTGCCACCAGTGACCTGACTTACAGGTTTAACTACAATGAGCAGTTCTTC
cdr3_aa: CATSDLTYRFNYNEQFF

clone_size: many
j_call: TRBJ1-2
v_call: TRBV27
d_call: -
cdr3_nt: TGTGCCAGCAGTTCGAGGACAGTATCGAACGGCTACACCTTC
cdr3_aa: CASSSRTVSNGYTF

clone_size: many
j_call: TRBJ1-1
v_call: TRBV6-2/TRBV6-3
d_call: -
cdr3_nt: TGTGCCAGCAGCTCCTATGACAAGGATGAAGCTTTCTTT
cdr3_aa: CASSSYDKDEAFF

clone_size: many
j_call: TRBJ2-7
v_call: TRBV9
d_call: -
cdr3_nt: TGTGCCAGCAGCGCCTTGGGTACGGACCCGCGCTACGAGCAGTACTTC
cdr3_aa: CASSALGTDPRYEQYF

clone_size: many
j_call: TRBJ1-4
v_call: TRBV7-2
d_call: TRBD1
cdr3_nt: TGTGCCAGCAGTGGGGACCCAGGGGGCGGTGAAAAACTGTTTTTT
cdr3_aa: CASSGDPGGGEKLFF

clone_size: few
j_call: TRBJ2-7
v_call: TRBV12-3/TRBV12-4
d_call: -
cdr3_nt: TGTGCCAGCAGTTTAGCGAAAGGATTCTCCTACGAGCAGTACTTC
cdr3_aa: CASSLAKGFSYEQYF

clone_size: many
j_call: TRBJ1-1
v_call: TRBV6-5
d_call: -
cdr3_nt: TGTGCCAGCACCTTAACGGGCGGTTGGGGCACTGAAGCTTTCTTT
cdr3_aa: CASTLTGGWGTEAFF

clone_size: many
j_call: TRBJ2-2
v_call: TRBV7-2
d_call: -
cdr3_nt: TGTGCCAGCAGAACCGGGCCGGAGCTGTTTTTT
cdr3_aa: CASRTGPELFF

clone_size: few
j_call: TRBJ2-4
v_call: TRBV10-3
d_call: TRBD2
cdr3_nt: TGTGCCATCAGTGACCCTACTAGCGGGGTAGCCAAAAACATTCAGTACTTC
cdr3_aa: CAISDPTSGVAKNIQYF

clone_size: many
j_call: TRBJ1-3
v_call: TRBV20-1
d_call: TRBD1
cdr3_nt: TGCAGTGCTCGCAGGGGGGGCTCTGGAAACACCATATATTTT
cdr3_aa: CSARRGGSGNTIYF

clone_size: many
j_call: TRBJ2-5
v_call: TRBV6-6
d_call: -
cdr3_nt: TGTGCCAGCAGTCCCCCCGTCCAAGAGACCCAGTACTTC
cdr3_aa: CASSPPVQETQYF

clone_size: many
j_call: TRBJ1-5
v_call: TRBV5-1
d_call: -
cdr3_nt: TGCGCCAGCAGCTTAAATCAGCCCCAGCATTTT
cdr3_aa: CASSLNQPQHF

clone_size: few
j_call: TRBJ2-7
v_call: TRBV12-3/TRBV12-4
d_call: -
cdr3_nt: TGTGCCAGCAGTTTCATCCCTGGTGGCTACGAGCAGTACTTC
cdr3_aa: CASSFIPGGYEQYF

clone_size: -
j_call: TRBJ1-1
v_call: TRBV7-9
d_call: TRBD1
cdr3_nt: TGTGCCAGCAGCTTTCCCGACAGGGATAGAATGAACACTGAAGCTTTCTTT
cdr3_aa: CASSFPDRDRMNTEAFF

clone_size: many
j_call: TRBJ1-5
v_call: TRBV5-6
d_call: -
cdr3_nt: TGTGCCAGCAGCTGGGGGGTAAATAGCAATCAGCCCCAGCATTTT
cdr3_aa: CASSWGVNSNQPQHF

clone_size: many
j_call: TRBJ1-4
v_call: TRBV10-3
d_call: TRBD1
cdr3_nt: TGTGCCATCAGCGCCGGACAGGGGGCGGGAAGTGAAAAACTGTTTTTT
cdr3_aa: CAISAGQGAGSEKLFF

clone_size: few
j_call: TRBJ1-2
v_call: TRBV7-2
d_call: -
cdr3_nt: TGTGCCAGCAGCTTAGGGCGGAATTACAACTATGGCTACACCTTC
cdr3_aa: CASSLGRNYNYGYTF

clone_size: many
j_call: TRBJ2-1
v_call: TRBV18
d_call: -
cdr3_nt: TGTGCCAGCTCACCATCTCCCTACAATGAGCAGTTCTTC
cdr3_aa: CASSPSPYNEQFF

clone_size: many
j_call: TRBJ2-1
v_call: TRBV23-1
d_call: TRBD2
cdr3_nt: TGCGCCAGCACCCCGGGAGGGGGGGGTAGGCCTGGGCAGTTCTTC
cdr3_aa: CASTPGGGGRPGQFF

clone_size: many
j_call: TRBJ1-1
v_call: TRBV27
d_call: -
cdr3_nt: TGTGCCAGCAGTTTCGGACAGATGAACACTGAAGCTTTCTTT
cdr3_aa: CASSFGQMNTEAFF

clone_size: -
j_call: TRBJ2-5
v_call: TRBV4-1
d_call: TRBD1
cdr3_nt: TGCGCCAGCAGCCGAGAGGACAGGGGCCAGGGGACCCAGTACTTC
cdr3_aa: CASSREDRGQGTQYF

clone_size: -
j_call: TRBJ1-2
v_call: TRBV2
d_call: -
cdr3_nt: TGTGCCAGCAGTGGTGGCTTCTATGGCTACACCTTC
cdr3_aa: CASSGGFYGYTF

clone_size: many
j_call: TRBJ2-7
v_call: TRBV3-1
d_call: -
cdr3_nt: TGTGCCAGCAGCCAAGTAGGCGGTTCCTACGAGCAGTACTTC
cdr3_aa: CASSQVGGSYEQYF

clone_size: many
j_call: TRBJ2-3
v_call: TRBV4-3
d_call: -
cdr3_nt: TGCGCCAGCAGCCAAGATTACGGGGGCACAGATACGCAGTATTTT
cdr3_aa: CASSQDYGGTDTQYF

clone_size: many
j_call: TRBJ1-2
v_call: TRBV29-1
d_call: -
cdr3_nt: TGCAGCGTTCCTACAGGGAATCGTCGGAGTGGCTACACCTTC
cdr3_aa: CSVPTGNRRSGYTF

clone_size: -
j_call: TRBJ2-7
v_call: TRBV9
d_call: -
cdr3_nt: TGTGCCAGCAGCGTAGATAGAGGGGCTTACGAGCAGTACTTC
cdr3_aa: CASSVDRGAYEQYF

clone_size: many
j_call: TRBJ1-1
v_call: TRBV7-9
d_call: -
cdr3_nt: TGTGCCAGCAGCTTAATGGGGAGCACTGAAGCTTTCTTT
cdr3_aa: CASSLMGSTEAFF

clone_size: many
j_call: TRBJ2-1
v_call: TRBV2
d_call: -
cdr3_nt: TGTGCCACCCTGGGTACTTACAATGAGCAGTTCTTC
cdr3_aa: CATLGTYNEQFF

clone_size: many
j_call: TRBJ1-2
v_call: TRBV5-6
d_call: -
cdr3_nt: TGTGCCAGCAGCGATGATAGGGGGAGCTGGCATCGGGGCTACACCTTC
cdr3_aa: CASSDDRGSWHRGYTF

clone_size: many
j_call: TRBJ2-3
v_call: TRBV7-8
d_call: -
cdr3_nt: TGTGCCAGCAGCACACGGACAGGCACAGATACGCAGTATTTT
cdr3_aa: CASSTRTGTDTQYF

clone_size: many
j_call: TRBJ2-3
v_call: TRBV5-1
d_call: TRBD2
cdr3_nt: TGCGCCAGCAGCTTGGAGGTAGCGGGGTGGACAGATACGCAGTATTTT
cdr3_aa: CASSLEVAGWTDTQYF

clone_size: few
j_call: TRBJ1-1
v_call: TRBV6-2/TRBV6-3
d_call: -
cdr3_nt: TGTGCCAGTACCATGCAGCTCCTCACTGAAGCTTTCTTT
cdr3_aa: CASTMQLLTEAFF

clone_size: many
j_call: TRBJ2-7
v_call: TRBV24-1
d_call: TRBD1
cdr3_nt: TGTGCCACCAGTGAGCACGGACAGGGAACCCGCGAGCAGTACTTC
cdr3_aa: CATSEHGQGTREQYF

clone_size: many
j_call: TRBJ1-4
v_call: TRBV12-3/TRBV12-4
d_call: -
cdr3_nt: TGTGCCAGCAGACCACCCGATAATGAAAAACTGTTTTTT
cdr3_aa: CASRPPDNEKLFF

clone_size: -
j_call: TRBJ2-3
v_call: TRBV6-5
d_call: -
cdr3_nt: TGTGCCAGCAGGGCCGATTTCTTCCGCACAGATACGCAGTATTTT
cdr3_aa: CASRADFFRTDTQYF

clone_size: -
j_call: TRBJ2-3
v_call: TRBV2
d_call: -
cdr3_nt: TGTGCCAGCAGTGTCCCGCACACAGATACGCAGTATTTT
cdr3_aa: CASSVPHTDTQYF

clone_size: few
j_call: TRBJ2-7
v_call: TRBV11-2
d_call: TRBD2
cdr3_nt: TGTGCCAGCAGCTTAGAAAGACTAGCCACATTCTTC
cdr3_aa: CASSLERLATFF

clone_size: -
j_call: TRBJ1-4
v_call: TRBV2
d_call: TRBD1
cdr3_nt: TGTGCCAGCAGGGTACAGGGGCAGATTAATGAAAAACTGTTTTTT
cdr3_aa: CASRVQGQINEKLFF

clone_size: many
j_call: TRBJ2-1
v_call: TRBV29-1
d_call: TRBD2
cdr3_nt: TGCAGCGCCCACCGTGGGAGGGACAATGAGCAGTTCTTC
cdr3_aa: CSAHRGRDNEQFF

clone_size: many
j_call: TRBJ1-2
v_call: TRBV29-1
d_call: TRBD1
cdr3_nt: TGCAGCGTCAGACAGGGCTTGGTCTATGGCTACACCTTC
cdr3_aa: CSVRQGLVYGYTF

clone_size: many
j_call: TRBJ2-3
v_call: TRBV11-2
d_call: TRBD2
cdr3_nt: TGTGCCAGCAGCCCCCTAAGCGGGGGCCGCACAGATACGCAGTATTTT
cdr3_aa: CASSPLSGGRTDTQYF

clone_size: many
j_call: TRBJ2-3
v_call: TRBV7-3
d_call: TRBD1
cdr3_nt: TGTGCCAGCAGCGCCCGGACAGGGGGGGGCACAGATACGCAGTATTTT
cdr3_aa: CASSARTGGGTDTQYF

clone_size: many
j_call: TRBJ1-2
v_call: TRBV30
d_call: TRBD1
cdr3_nt: TGTGCCTGGAGTGCATCGGGACAGGGGGACTATGGCTACACCTTC
cdr3_aa: CAWSASGQGDYGYTF

clone_size: many
j_call: TRBJ2-4
v_call: TRBV18
d_call: TRBD1
cdr3_nt: TGTGCCAGCTCACCTGGACAGGGGGACATTCAGTACTTC
cdr3_aa: CASSPGQGDIQYF

clone_size: few
j_call: TRBJ2-1
v_call: TRBV29-1
d_call: -
cdr3_nt: TGCAGCGTTCCCCAGGGGCCCAGCTCCTACAATGAGCAGTTCTTC
cdr3_aa: CSVPQGPSSYNEQFF

clone_size: many
j_call: TRBJ2-7
v_call: TRBV7-6
d_call: TRBD1
cdr3_nt: TGTGCCAGCAGCTTGTCCCAGGGGACAGGTTACTACGAGCAGTACTTC
cdr3_aa: CASSLSQGTGYYEQYF

clone_size: many
j_call: TRBJ1-6
v_call: TRBV3-1
d_call: -
cdr3_nt: TGTGCCAGCAGCCAAGACAGGATAGAACCCCTCCACTTT
cdr3_aa: CASSQDRIEPLHF

clone_size: many
j_call: TRBJ2-3
v_call: TRBV20-1
d_call: -
cdr3_nt: TGCAGTGCTAGAGCCCCTACCACAGATACGCAGTATTTT
cdr3_aa: CSARAPTTDTQYF

clone_size: many
j_call: TRBJ1-5
v_call: TRBV19
d_call: -
cdr3_nt: TGTGCCAGTAGTTACGGGATTTATAGCAATCAGCCCCAGCATTTT
cdr3_aa: CASSYGIYSNQPQHF

clone_size: -
j_call: TRBJ1-5
v_call: TRBV6-2/TRBV6-3
d_call: -
cdr3_nt: TGTGCCAGCAGTTATCACGCATTTAGCAATCAGCCCCAGCATTTT
cdr3_aa: CASSYHAFSNQPQHF